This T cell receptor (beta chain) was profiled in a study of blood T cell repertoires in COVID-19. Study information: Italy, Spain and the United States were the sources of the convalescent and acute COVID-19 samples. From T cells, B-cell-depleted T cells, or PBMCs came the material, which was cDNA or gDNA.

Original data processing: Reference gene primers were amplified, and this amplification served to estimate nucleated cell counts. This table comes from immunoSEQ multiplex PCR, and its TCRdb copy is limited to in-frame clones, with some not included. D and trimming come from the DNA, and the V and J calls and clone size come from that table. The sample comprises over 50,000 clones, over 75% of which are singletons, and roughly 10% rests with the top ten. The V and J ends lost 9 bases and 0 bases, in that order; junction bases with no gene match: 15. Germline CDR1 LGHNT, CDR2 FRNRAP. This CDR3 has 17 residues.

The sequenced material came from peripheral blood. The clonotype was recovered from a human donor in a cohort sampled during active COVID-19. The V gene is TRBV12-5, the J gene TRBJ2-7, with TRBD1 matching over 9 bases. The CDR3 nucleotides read TGTGCTAGGTCCCGGGACAGGGAATTGTGGTCCTCCTACGAGCAGTACTTC. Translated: CARSRDRELWSSYEQYF.